This is a list of T cell receptor beta chains from one sample in a study of T cells in Graves' hyperthyroidism and ophthalmopathy. TCRdb re-called the multiplex PCR reads through MiXCR, storing one row per CDR3 protein. The repertoire includes about 530,000 distinct CDR3 sequences, approximately 17% of them detected once, and 15% to 20% sits in the top ten. Sequenced input: blood. The receptor source for this set is a woman aged 18-30 years with Graves' ophthalmopathy. The CDR3 runs from the conserved cysteine through the conserved F or W.

>TRBJ2-7|TRBV28
CASSPPQRSPYYEQYF
>TRBJ1-3|TRBV2
CASSGTDPHSGNTIYF
>TRBJ2-1|TRBV10-3
CAISERQENYNEQFF
>TRBJ2-7|TRBV30
CAWSVLAGGGEQYF
>TRBJ2-2|TRBV6-1
CARSGLAVNTGELFF
>TRBJ2-7|TRBV11-2
CASSLVGSDYEQYF
>TRBJ1-2|TRBV3-1
CASSQVGQLPGYTF
>TRBJ1-1|TRBV6-2/TRBV6-3
CASTWGGSPNTEAFF
>TRBJ1-2|TRBV18
CASSRGQGDGYTF
>TRBJ1-2|TRBV6-5
CASSYRAEYYGYTF
>TRBJ1-6|TRBV12-3/TRBV12-4
CASSPSRSSPLHF
>TRBJ2-7|TRBV7-8
CASSPPPQDEQYF
>TRBJ2-3|TRBV6-1
CASSRRQEASTDTQYF
>TRBJ1-1|TRBV5-8
CASSLRGLGWTPQNTEAFF
>TRBJ2-1|TRBV19
CASTQGLAGHNEQFF
>TRBJ2-7|TRBV11-2
CASSLVMVTYEQYF
>TRBJ1-2|TRBV11-2
CASSGGPNGYTF
>TRBJ2-7|TRBV30
CAWSVGRGSYEQYF
>TRBJ2-5|TRBV12-3/TRBV12-4
CASSLGGHPHQETQYF
>TRBJ1-1|TRBV7-9
CASSLAQGLNTEAFF
>TRBJ1-2|TRBV6-5
CASSYSGTVYGYTF
>TRBJ1-6|TRBV6-1
CASRTGVGINSPLHF
>TRBJ2-7|TRBV2
CASSGDRFMYEQYF
>TRBJ2-1|TRBV6-2/TRBV6-3
CASSHYFQSGRWVNEQFF
>TRBJ2-5|TRBV9
CASSVGGVGETQYF
>TRBJ1-5|TRBV7-8
CASSLETGSNQPQHF
>TRBJ1-4|TRBV7-2
CASSLGGLSEKLFF
>TRBJ2-7|TRBV19
CASSAAQGQGAYEQYF
>TRBJ2-5|TRBV28
CASSYETQYF
>TRBJ2-1|TRBV20-1
CSGLDLNEQFF
>TRBJ1-1|TRBV18
CASSPAEVEAFF
>TRBJ2-1|TRBV20-1
CSARSGTHISYNEQFF
>TRBJ1-1|TRBV5-1
CASSLNRVENTEAFF
>TRBJ1-1|TRBV7-2
CASSSGITEAFF
>TRBJ2-7|TRBV12-3/TRBV12-4
CASSLLLGNYEQYF
>TRBJ2-1|TRBV27
CASSLLGTRGEQFF
>TRBJ1-2|TRBV5-1
CASRRTGTFGYTF
>TRBJ1-2|TRBV28
CASRDPGQIYGYTF
>TRBJ2-7|TRBV18
CASSPPSGQGGTYEQYF
>TRBJ2-1|TRBV29-1
CSVEGFGGGRSYNEQFF
>TRBJ2-1|TRBV5-6
CASSLVGPIYNEQFF
>TRBJ2-2|TRBV28
CASSFFSGGATNTGELFF
>TRBJ2-3|TRBV7-3
CASSLILLAGVVADTQYF
>TRBJ2-2|TRBV24-1
CATSRRDRDAGELFF
>TRBJ1-4|TRBV19
CASSRQALPESEKLFF
>TRBJ1-5|TRBV19
CASSASDRVRQPQHF
>TRBJ1-1|TRBV7-6
CASSLGVHTEAFF
>TRBJ1-2|TRBV5-4
CASSFLGTGEYGYTF
>TRBJ1-2|TRBV5-1
CASSERDSGNGYTF
>TRBJ1-2|TRBV10-3
CAISERWAGGDGYTF
>TRBJ1-4|TRBV7-2
CASSSTGANEKLFF
>TRBJ2-7|TRBV7-9
CASSLAGIGGRDRSRAYEQYF
>TRBJ1-1|TRBV4-1
CASSHLVGGFGTEAFF
>TRBJ2-3|TRBV27
CASSAGLAVLDTQYF